The clone carrying this T cell receptor (beta chain) came up once. This entry belongs to a study of T cell changes during pregnancy in multiple sclerosis. TCRdb's table, derived via immunoSEQ multiplex PCR, lists solely in-frame clones and lacks some. The table records fewer than 85,000 clones, 93% of them present only once. V dropped 6 bases and J dropped 4; count of bases not matched to a gene: 6. The CDR3 has 15 amino acids. Germline values: CDR1 SNHLY, CDR2 FYNNEI. The chain has TRBV2 and TRBJ2-1; 10 nucleotides align to TRBD2. The sequenced sample was peripheral blood, obtained in the second trimester of pregnancy. This clonotype was sampled from a female donor with multiple sclerosis, enrolled in a pregnancy study. The DNA for the CDR3 is TGTGCCAGCAGAGAACTAGCGGGGACTTACAATGAGCAGTTCTTC. Protein sequence: CASRELAGTYNEQFF.